This TCR beta chain was identified in a study of T-cell memory formation after mild COVID-19. About the study: TCR clusters were mostly confined to one donor each.

CDR1 is ENHRY, CDR2 SYGVKD, per germline. The CDR3 loop spans 15 amino acids. Trimming cost V 0 bases and J 6 bases; bases outside gene matches: 5. This clonotype was seen a handful of times. Antigen: not known. Study-level findings and limits: Later expanders leaned CD4+, whereas clones that contracted between day 15 and 85 were balanced CD4/CD8.

TCRdb re-analysed the 5' RACE reads in MiXCR, keeping a single row per CDR3 protein. Among under 250,000 distinct CDR3 sequences listed, more than 8% were seen once. The rearrangement joins TRBV10-3 to TRBJ1-5; 7 nucleotides line up with TRBD1. Material for sequencing was PBMCs or a T cell subset sorted from them (not recorded which). The TCR was taken from a man aged 18 to 29 who had mild COVID-19 (a few samples of this study predate the infection). Cell type and time point are not known. The CDR3 region is CAISESPGGSQPQHF. DNA of the CDR3: TGTGCCATCAGTGAGTCGCCAGGGGGTAGTCAGCCCCAGCATTTT.